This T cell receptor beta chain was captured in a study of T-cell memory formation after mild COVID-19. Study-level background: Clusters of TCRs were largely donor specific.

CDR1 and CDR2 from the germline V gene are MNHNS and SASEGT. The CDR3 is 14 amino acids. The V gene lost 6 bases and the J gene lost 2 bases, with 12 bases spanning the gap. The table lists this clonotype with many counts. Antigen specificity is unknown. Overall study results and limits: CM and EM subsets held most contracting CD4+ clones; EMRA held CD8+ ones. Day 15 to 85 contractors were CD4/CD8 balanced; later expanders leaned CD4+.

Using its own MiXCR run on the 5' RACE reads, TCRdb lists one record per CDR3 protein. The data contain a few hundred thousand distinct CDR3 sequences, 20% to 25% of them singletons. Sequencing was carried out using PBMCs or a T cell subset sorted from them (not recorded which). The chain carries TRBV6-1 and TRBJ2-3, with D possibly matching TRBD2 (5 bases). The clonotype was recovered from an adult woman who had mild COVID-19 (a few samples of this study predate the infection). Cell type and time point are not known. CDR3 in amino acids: CASSGITFTDTQYF. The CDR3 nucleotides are TGTGCCAGCAGCGGGATTACGTTCACAGATACGCAGTATTTT.